These 9 T cell receptor beta chains were sequenced from one sample in a study of blood T cell repertoires in COVID-19. Only in-frame clones appear in the TCRdb table, and some are missing; sequencing was by immunoSEQ multiplex PCR. Of 54,000 or so clones listed, roughly four fifths were seen once; the top ten hold under 2%. The source material was peripheral blood. The origin of the receptors is a woman in her fifties or sixties with acute or convalescent COVID-19.

The genes are TRBV5-6 and TRBJ1-1; D uncertain. This CDR3 is built from 13 residues. The V gene's germline CDR1 is SGHDT and CDR2 YYEEEE. V gave up 1 base and J gave up 5 bases, with 9 bases separating them. For the CDR3, the DNA is TGTGCCAGCAGCTTGAGTAGTTATACTGAAGCTTTCTTT. It codes for CASSLSSYTEAFF.

The V gene is TRBV6-1, the J gene TRBJ2-7, with D perhaps TRBD1 (6 bases). Germline loops: CDR1 MNHNS, CDR2 SASEGT. V gave up 3 bases and J gave up 3 bases, with 15 bases separating them. This CDR3 spans 15 amino acids. CDR3 amino acids: CASSDDQGSVYEQYF. The CDR3 DNA follows: TGTGCCAGCAGTGACGACCAGGGGTCTGTCTACGAGCAGTACTTC.

The chain is built from TRBV30 and TRBJ2-5; maybe TRBD2 (5 bases). This CDR3 has 13 residues. Germline CDR1 GTSNPN, CDR2 SVGIG (reference sequence). Trimming shortened V by 0 bases and J by 7 bases, and 12 bases separated the two germline ends. CDR3 in DNA: TGTGCCTGGAGTGTACCGGGGTTAGGGACCCAGTACTTC. Protein sequence: CAWSVPGLGTQYF.

The chain couples TRBV25-1 to TRBJ1-5; maybe TRBD1 (6 bases). CDR1 is MGHDK and CDR2 is SYGVNS in the germline V gene. CDR3 length: 13 amino acids. V lost 5 bases and J lost 5, with 10 bases in between. CDR3 nucleotide sequence: TGTGCCAGCAGTCAGACAGGTGATCAGCCCCAGCATTTT. It codes for CASSQTGDQPQHF. The variable domain in full, with the rest retrieved from reference TRBV25-1 and TRBJ1-5, is EADIYQTPRYLVIGTGKKITLECSQTMGHDKMYWYQQDPGMELHLIHYSYGVNSTEKGDLSSESTVSRIRTEHFPLTLESARPSHTSQYLCASSQTGDQPQHFGDGTRLSIL.

The gene calls are TRBV12-3 or TRBV12-4 and TRBJ1-2, with 7 bases aligning to TRBD1. CDR3 size: 13 residues. V shed 5 bases and J 5 bases; nucleotides not matched to a gene: 5. CDR3 sequence: CASSAGQQYGYTF. The CDR3 region has the DNA TGTGCCAGCAGTGCGGGACAGCAGTATGGCTACACCTTC.

The V call is TRBV14, the J call TRBJ1-2, with D perhaps matching TRBD1 (6 bases). In germline, CDR1 is SGHDN, CDR2 FVKESK. This CDR3 spans 13 amino acids. V shed 4 bases and J shed 3 bases, with 9 bases lying between them. CDR3 coding DNA: TGTGCCAGCAGCCGTAGGACAGACTATGGCTACACCTTC. Translation gives CASSRRTDYGYTF.

V gene TRBV5-6 combines with J gene TRBJ1-1, with D unresolved. The germline gives CDR1 SGHDT, CDR2 YYEEEE. V was clipped by 1 base and J by 3 bases, with 10 bases between them. The CDR3 spans 14 residues. The CDR3, as DNA: TGTGCCAGCAGCTTGCCAGGATCGGACACTGAAGCTTTCTTT. Translating it yields CASSLPGSDTEAFF.

The genes are TRBV5-1 and TRBJ1-1, with D unclear. Trimming removed 0 bases at V and 0 bases at J, with 12 bases between. In germline, CDR1 is SGHRS, CDR2 YFSETQ. This CDR3 is built from 16 residues. The DNA of the CDR3 is TGCGCCAGCAGCTTGGACCCGGCGGGGTTGAACACTGAAGCTTTCTTT. This codes for CASSLDPAGLNTEAFF.

This clone was counted only a few times. The chain couples TRBV5-1 to TRBJ1-6; D is undetermined. Germline CDR1 is SGHRS and CDR2 is YFSETQ. The CDR3 has 15 amino acids. With 4 bases removed from V and 4 bases from J, the gap between germline ends came to 12 bases. In nucleotides, the CDR3 is TGCGCCAGCAGCCCCGTGCAGATATATAATTCACCCCTCCACTTT. Protein product: CASSPVQIYNSPLHF.